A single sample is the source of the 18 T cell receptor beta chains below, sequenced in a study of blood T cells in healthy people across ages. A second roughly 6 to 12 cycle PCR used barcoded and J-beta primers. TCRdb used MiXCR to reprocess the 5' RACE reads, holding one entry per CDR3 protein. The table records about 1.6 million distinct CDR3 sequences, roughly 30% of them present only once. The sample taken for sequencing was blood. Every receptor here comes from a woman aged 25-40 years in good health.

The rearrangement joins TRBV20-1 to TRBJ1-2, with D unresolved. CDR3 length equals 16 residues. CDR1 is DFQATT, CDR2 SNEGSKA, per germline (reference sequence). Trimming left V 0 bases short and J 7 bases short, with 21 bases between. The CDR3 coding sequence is TGCAGTGCTAGAGATCAGCAACGTGGCGCGCTAAGTGGCTACACCTTC. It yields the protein CSARDQQRGALSGYTF.

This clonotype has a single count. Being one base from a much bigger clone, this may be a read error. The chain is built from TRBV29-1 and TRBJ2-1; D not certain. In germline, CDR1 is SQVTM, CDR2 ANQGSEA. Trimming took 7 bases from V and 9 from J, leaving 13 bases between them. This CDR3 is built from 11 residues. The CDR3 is CSAEYSTEQFF. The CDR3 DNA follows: TGCAGCGCCGAGTATAGCACTGAGCAGTTCTTC.

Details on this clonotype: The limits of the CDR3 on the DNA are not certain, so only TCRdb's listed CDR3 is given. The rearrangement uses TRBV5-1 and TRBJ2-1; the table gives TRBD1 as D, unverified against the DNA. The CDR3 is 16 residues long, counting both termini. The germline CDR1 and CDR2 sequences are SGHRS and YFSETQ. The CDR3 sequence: CASSLWGTGSYNEQLF.

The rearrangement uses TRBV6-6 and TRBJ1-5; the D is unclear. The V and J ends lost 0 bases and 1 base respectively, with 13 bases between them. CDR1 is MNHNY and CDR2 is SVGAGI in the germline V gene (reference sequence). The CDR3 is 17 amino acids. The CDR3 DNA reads TGTGCCAGCAGTTACTCGAGACAACGTTCGAGCAATCAGCCCCAGCATTTT. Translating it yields CASSYSRQRSSNQPQHF.

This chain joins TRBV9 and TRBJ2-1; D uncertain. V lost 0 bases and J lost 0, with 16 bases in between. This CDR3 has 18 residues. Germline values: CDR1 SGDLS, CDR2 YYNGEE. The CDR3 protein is CASSVAITVAASYNEQFF. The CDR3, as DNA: TGTGCCAGCAGCGTAGCTATAACAGTGGCGGCCTCCTACAATGAGCAGTTCTTC.

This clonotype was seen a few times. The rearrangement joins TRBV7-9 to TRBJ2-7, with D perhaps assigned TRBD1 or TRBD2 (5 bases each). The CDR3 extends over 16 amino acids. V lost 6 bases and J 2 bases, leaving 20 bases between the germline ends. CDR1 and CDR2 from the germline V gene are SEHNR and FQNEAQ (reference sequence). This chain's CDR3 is CASRVAGTVTPYEQYF. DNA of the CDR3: TGTGCCAGCAGGGTAGCCGGGACCGTTACCCCCTACGAGCAGTACTTC.

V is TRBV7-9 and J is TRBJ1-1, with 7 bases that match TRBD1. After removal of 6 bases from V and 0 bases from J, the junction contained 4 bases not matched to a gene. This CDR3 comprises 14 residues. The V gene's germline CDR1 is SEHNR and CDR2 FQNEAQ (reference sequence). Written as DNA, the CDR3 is TGTGCCAGCAGTGAGGGGGCCCTGAACACTGAAGCTTTCTTT. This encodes CASSEGALNTEAFF.

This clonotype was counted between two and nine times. Written as DNA, the CDR3 is TGTGCCACCAGTGGGCGGGCAGGGCAGCCCCAGCATTTT. Encoded protein: CATSGRAGQPQHF. This chain uses TRBV24-1 with TRBJ1-5; TRBD1 is a possible D gene (5 bases). CDR3 length: 13 amino acids. V shed 5 bases and J shed 7 bases, with 11 bases lying between them. Germline CDR1 and CDR2: KGHDR and SFDVKD.

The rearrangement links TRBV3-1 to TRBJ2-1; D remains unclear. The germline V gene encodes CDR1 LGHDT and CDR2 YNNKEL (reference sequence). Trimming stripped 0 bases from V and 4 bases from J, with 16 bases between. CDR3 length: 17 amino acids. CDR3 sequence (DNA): TGTGCCAGCAGCCAAGATCTGGGGATGACTTCATACAATGAGCAGTTCTTC. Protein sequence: CASSQDLGMTSYNEQFF.

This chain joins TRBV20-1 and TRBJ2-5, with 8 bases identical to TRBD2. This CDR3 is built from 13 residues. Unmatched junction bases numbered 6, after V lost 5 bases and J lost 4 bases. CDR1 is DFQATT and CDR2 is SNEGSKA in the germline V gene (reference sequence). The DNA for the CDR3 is TGCAGTGCTCAGACTAGCGCCCCAGAGACCCAGTACTTC. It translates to CSAQTSAPETQYF.

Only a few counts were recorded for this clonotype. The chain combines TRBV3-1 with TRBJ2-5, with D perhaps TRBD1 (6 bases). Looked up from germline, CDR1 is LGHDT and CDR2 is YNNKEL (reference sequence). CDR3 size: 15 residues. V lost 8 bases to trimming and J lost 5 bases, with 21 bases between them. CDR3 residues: CASSDGFGQSETQYF. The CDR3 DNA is TGTGCCAGCTCCGACGGCTTCGGACAGTCTGAGACCCAGTACTTC.

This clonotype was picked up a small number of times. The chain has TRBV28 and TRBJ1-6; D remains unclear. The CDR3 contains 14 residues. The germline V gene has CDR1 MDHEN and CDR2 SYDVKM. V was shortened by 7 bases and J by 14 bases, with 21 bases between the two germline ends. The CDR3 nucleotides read TGTGCCAGCACCGCTGGCTTAGACCCCCCAACCCTCCACTTT. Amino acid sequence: CASTAGLDPPTLHF.

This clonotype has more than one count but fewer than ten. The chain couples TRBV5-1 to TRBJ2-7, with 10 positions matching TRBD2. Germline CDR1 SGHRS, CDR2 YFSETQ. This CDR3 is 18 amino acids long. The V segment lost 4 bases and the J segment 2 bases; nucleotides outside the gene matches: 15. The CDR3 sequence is CASSRAGSGGKTPYEQYF. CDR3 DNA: TGCGCCAGCAGCCGGGCGGGTAGCGGGGGGAAGACACCCTACGAGCAGTACTTC. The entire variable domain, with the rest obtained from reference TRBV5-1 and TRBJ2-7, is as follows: KAGVTQTPRYLIKTRGQQVTLSCSPISGHRSVSWYQQTPGQGLQFLFEYFSETQRNKGNFPGRFSGRQFSNSRSEMNVSTLELGDSALYLCASSRAGSGGKTPYEQYFGPGTRLTVT.

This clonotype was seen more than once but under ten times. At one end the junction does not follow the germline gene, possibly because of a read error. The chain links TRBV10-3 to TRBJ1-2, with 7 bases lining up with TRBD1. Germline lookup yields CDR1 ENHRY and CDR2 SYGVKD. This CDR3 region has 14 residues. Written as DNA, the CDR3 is TGTACCATCAACCAGCGGCGGGACAGCACTTCCTACACCTTC. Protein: CTINQRRDSTSYTF.

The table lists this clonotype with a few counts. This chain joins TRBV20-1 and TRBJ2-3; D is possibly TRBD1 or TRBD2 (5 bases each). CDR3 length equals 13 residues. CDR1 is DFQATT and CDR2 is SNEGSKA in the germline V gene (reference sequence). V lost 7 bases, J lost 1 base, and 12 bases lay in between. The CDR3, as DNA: TGCAGTGATGGGGGTATCGGCACAGATACGCAGTATTTT. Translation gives CSDGGIGTDTQYF.

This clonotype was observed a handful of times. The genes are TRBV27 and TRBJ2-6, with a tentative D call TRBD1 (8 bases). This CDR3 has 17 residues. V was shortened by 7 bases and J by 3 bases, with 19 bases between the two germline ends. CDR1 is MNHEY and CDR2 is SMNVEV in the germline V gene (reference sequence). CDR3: CASKAQGGGGGANVLTF. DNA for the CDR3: TGTGCCAGCAAGGCACAGGGGGGCGGGGGTGGGGCCAACGTCCTGACTTTC.

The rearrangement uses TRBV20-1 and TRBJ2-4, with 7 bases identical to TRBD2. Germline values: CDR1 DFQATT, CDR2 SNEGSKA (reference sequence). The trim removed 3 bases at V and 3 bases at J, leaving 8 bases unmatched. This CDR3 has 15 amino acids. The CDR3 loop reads CSARKATGGKNIQYF. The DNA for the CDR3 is TGCAGTGCTAGGAAGGCTACGGGGGGCAAAAACATTCAGTACTTC.

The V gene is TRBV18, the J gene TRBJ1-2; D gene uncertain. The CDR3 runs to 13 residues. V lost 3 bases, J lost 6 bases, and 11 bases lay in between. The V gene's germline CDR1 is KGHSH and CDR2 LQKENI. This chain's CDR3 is CASSPVGNDGYTF. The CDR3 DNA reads TGTGCCAGCTCACCGGTAGGGAACGATGGCTACACCTTC.